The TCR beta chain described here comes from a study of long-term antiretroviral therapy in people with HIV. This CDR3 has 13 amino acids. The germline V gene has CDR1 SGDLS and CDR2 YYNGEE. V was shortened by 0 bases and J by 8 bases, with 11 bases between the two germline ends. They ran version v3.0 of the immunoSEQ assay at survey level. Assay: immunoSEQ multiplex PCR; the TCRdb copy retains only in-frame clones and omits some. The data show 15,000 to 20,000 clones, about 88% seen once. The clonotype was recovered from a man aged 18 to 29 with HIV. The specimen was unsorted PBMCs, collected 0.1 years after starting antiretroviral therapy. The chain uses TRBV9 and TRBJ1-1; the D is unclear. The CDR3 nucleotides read TGTGCCAGCAGCGTAGGAGATGGGATGGAAGCTTTCTTT. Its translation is CASSVGDGMEAFF. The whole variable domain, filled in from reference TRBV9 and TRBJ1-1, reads DSGVTQTPKHLITATGQRVTLRCSPRSGDLSVYWYQQSLDQGLQFLIQYYNGEERAKGNILERFSAQQFPDLHSELNLSSLELGDSALYFCASSVGDGMEAFFGQGTRLTVV.